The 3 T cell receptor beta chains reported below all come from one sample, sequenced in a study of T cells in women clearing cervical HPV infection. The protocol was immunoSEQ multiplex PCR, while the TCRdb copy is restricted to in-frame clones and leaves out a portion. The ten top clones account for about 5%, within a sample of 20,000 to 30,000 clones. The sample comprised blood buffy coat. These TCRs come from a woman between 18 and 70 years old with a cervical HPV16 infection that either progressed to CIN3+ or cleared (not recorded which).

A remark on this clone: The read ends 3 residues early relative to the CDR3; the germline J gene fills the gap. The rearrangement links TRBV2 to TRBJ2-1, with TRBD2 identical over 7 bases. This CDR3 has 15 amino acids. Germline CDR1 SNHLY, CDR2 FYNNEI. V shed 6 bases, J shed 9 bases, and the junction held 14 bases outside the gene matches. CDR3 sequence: CASSIRWREKGEQFF. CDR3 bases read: TGTGCCAGCAGCATAAGGTGGCGGGAGAAAGGTGAG.

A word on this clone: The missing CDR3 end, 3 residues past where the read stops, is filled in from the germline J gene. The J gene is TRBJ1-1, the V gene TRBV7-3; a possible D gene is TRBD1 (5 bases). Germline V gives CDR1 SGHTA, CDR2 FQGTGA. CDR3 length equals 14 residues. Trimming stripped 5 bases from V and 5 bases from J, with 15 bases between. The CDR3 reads CASSASNSGTEAFF. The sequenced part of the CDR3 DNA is TGTGCCAGCAGCGCCTCAAACTCAGGGACTGAA.

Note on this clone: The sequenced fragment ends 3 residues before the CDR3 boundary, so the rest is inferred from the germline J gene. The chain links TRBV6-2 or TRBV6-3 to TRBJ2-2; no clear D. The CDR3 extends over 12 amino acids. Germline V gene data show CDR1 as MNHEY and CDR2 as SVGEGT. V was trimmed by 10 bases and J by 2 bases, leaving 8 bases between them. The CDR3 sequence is CATSSNTGELFF. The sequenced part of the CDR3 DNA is TGTGCCACCAGCTCTAACACCGGGGAG.